This T cell receptor (beta chain) is from a study of siplizumab effects on memory and regulatory T cells. The assay looked at approximately 10^5 TCR templates in each sample. The assay was immunoSEQ multiplex PCR, and TCRdb's table has in-frame clones only and misses some. The repertoire holds fewer than 130,000 clones, with about nine tenths as singletons. As concerns this clone: Its specificity is unknown.

Whole-study findings and limits: Alloreactive sequences tracing back to unstimulated CD4+ memory cells were significantly reduced by siplizumab. Naive T cells appeared more diverse than memory cells and seemed to be major alloresponse contributors. The Treg-derived share of mappable alloreactive CD4+ clones averaged 68.8% with siplizumab and 26.9% in controls.

The V and J ends lost 2 bases and 5 bases respectively, with 3 bases between them. Germline CDR1 SGHRS, CDR2 YFSETQ. The CDR3 is 11 amino acids. The V call is TRBV5-1, the J call TRBJ2-3; D unclear. The sequenced material came from CD4+ T cells sorted from blood. This TCR was sampled from a human donor in good health. The CDR3 DNA reads TGCGCCAGCAGCTTAGAAGATACGCAGTATTTT. Translated, it gives CASSLEDTQYF.